The clone carrying this T cell receptor beta chain has just one count. These data originate in a study of T cell changes during pregnancy in multiple sclerosis. The CDR3 sequence is 13 residues long. The V and J ends lost 2 bases and 7 bases, in that order; junction bases with no gene match: 2. Germline V gives CDR1 MGHDK, CDR2 SYGVNS. Using immunoSEQ multiplex PCR, the repertoire was profiled, and TCRdb retains in-frame clones only, with some absent. There are 25,000 to 30,000 clones in the sample; 75% to 90% occur only once, and about 6.8% lies in the top ten. The source is a female donor with multiple sclerosis, enrolled in a pregnancy study. The sequencing here drew on CD8+ T cells from peripheral blood mononuclear cells, taken after pregnancy. The chain employs TRBV25-1 and TRBJ2-1; 7 nucleotides agree with TRBD1. CDR3 sequence reads: CASSEQGVNEQFF. The CDR3 DNA sequence: TGTGCCAGCAGTGAACAGGGGGTTAATGAGCAGTTCTTC. Variable domain in full (rest from reference TRBV25-1 and TRBJ2-1): EADIYQTPRYLVIGTGKKITLECSQTMGHDKMYWYQQDPGMELHLIHYSYGVNSTEKGDLSSESTVSRIRTEHFPLTLESARPSHTSQYLCASSEQGVNEQFFGPGTRLTVL.